These 28 T cell receptor beta chains originate from one sample sequenced in a study of T cell repertoires in cytomegalovirus infection (dated by TCRdb to about 2019). The antigens these receptors bind are not known. The sample's treatment or condition label, in plain terms: in vitro stimulation with specific CMV peptide epitopes to enrich CMV-specific T cells. TCRdb records Illumina HiSeq 1500 as the sequencer. TCRdb applied fastp at Q25 and MiXCR to the public reads, then kept only in-frame beta chains. CDR3 protein sequences are deduplicated, and each keeps its most common genes and DNA. The sample includes roughly 350,000 distinct CDR3 sequences, with about 35% observed a single time. The top ten hold roughly 13% of the sample. The input for sequencing was cultured PBMCs, taken from culture after CMV antigen stimulation. Source of these receptors: a human donor in good health (CMV status not recorded). Some clones in this sample may be carry-over from other donors' samples.

This clonotype showed up just a few times. The J gene is TRBJ1-1, the V gene TRBV5-1; maybe TRBD1 (6 bases). The germline V gene has CDR1 SGHRS and CDR2 YFSETQ. Trimming stripped 5 bases from V and 4 bases from J, with 15 bases between. The CDR3 has 14 amino acids. The CDR3 here is CASRLTTGPTEAFF. The CDR3 DNA reads as TGCGCCAGCAGACTAACCACAGGGCCCACTGAAGCTTTCTTT.

The V call is TRBV5-4, the J call TRBJ2-1; the match to TRBD2 covers 8 bases. The CDR3 extends over 16 amino acids. Looked up from germline, CDR1 is SGHNT and CDR2 is YYREEE (reference sequence). Trimming cost V 2 bases and J 7 bases; bases outside gene matches: 11. The CDR3 here is CASSFAIREGQNEQFF. DNA for the CDR3: TGTGCCAGCAGCTTCGCCATTCGGGAGGGCCAGAATGAGCAGTTCTTC. The variable domain in full, with the rest retrieved from reference TRBV5-4 and TRBJ2-1, is ETGVTQSPTHLIKTRGQQVTLRCSSQSGHNTVSWYQQALGQGPQFIFQYYREEENGRGNFPPRFSGLQFPNYSSELNVNALELDDSALYLCASSFAIREGQNEQFFGPGTRLTVL.

The chain has TRBV5-1 and TRBJ1-4; a weak D match, TRBD1 (5 bases). Germline V CDR1 and CDR2: SGHRS, YFSETQ. Trimming shortened V by 4 bases and J by 8 bases, and 24 bases separated the two germline ends. This CDR3 has 17 residues. CDR3 DNA: TGCGCCAGCAGCCCGGGGGTGAGGGCCTCGTTCGAGGAAAAACTGTTTTTT. Translated, it gives CASSPGVRASFEEKLFF. Drawing the rest from reference TRBV5-1 and TRBJ1-4, the complete variable domain is KAGVTQTPRYLIKTRGQQVTLSCSPISGHRSVSWYQQTPGQGLQFLFEYFSETQRNKGNFPGRFSGRQFSNSRSEMNVSTLELGDSALYLCASSPGVRASFEEKLFFGSGTQLSVL.

The chain employs TRBV28 and TRBJ1-5; D unresolved. CDR3 length equals 13 residues. The V gene lost 6 bases and the J gene lost 7 bases, with 13 bases spanning the gap. The germline gives CDR1 MDHEN, CDR2 SYDVKM. The CDR3 sequence is CASSWIGEQPQHF. DNA of the CDR3: TGTGCCAGCAGCTGGATAGGAGAACAGCCCCAGCATTTT.

In its sample, this clonotype was seen a few times. The chain employs TRBV7-8 and TRBJ1-5; no definite D call. Trimming cost V 4 bases and J 1 base, with 8 bases left between them. Germline values: CDR1 SGHVS, CDR2 FQNEAQ. CDR3 size: 14 residues. The CDR3 spells CASSSKDSNQPQHF. DNA for the CDR3: TGTGCCAGCAGCTCTAAGGACAGCAATCAGCCCCAGCATTTT.

This clonotype was picked up many times. The chain joins TRBV7-2 to TRBJ2-5; 11 nucleotides align to TRBD2. CDR1 and CDR2 from the germline V gene are SGHTA and FQGNSA. This CDR3 is 19 amino acids long. J was trimmed by 1 base and V by 5 bases; bases with no gene match: 15. Here the CDR3 DNA reads TGTGCCAGCAGCCCGGGGGTCCTAGCGGGAGGAAGGCTCCAAGAGACCCAGTACTTC. Translation gives CASSPGVLAGGRLQETQYF.

A few counts support this clonotype. The chain uses TRBV12-3 or TRBV12-4 and TRBJ2-3, with 7 positions matching TRBD2. With V trimmed by 4 bases and J by 2 bases, 12 bases remained unmatched. The CDR3 totals 17 residues. CDR3 protein: CASSWEGPIPSTDTQYF. DNA for the CDR3: TGTGCCAGCAGTTGGGAGGGGCCCATCCCTTCCACAGATACGCAGTATTTT.

V is TRBV6-1 and J is TRBJ1-2, with no clear D. Germline V lookup: CDR1 MNHNS, CDR2 SASEGT. The V and J ends lost 5 bases and 4 bases respectively, with 14 bases between them. There are 14 residues in the CDR3. The CDR3: CASSSPRESYGYTF. Here the CDR3 DNA reads TGTGCCAGCAGTTCGCCGCGGGAAAGCTATGGCTACACCTTC.

The V and J genes are TRBV6-5 and TRBJ2-2; 8 nucleotides agree with TRBD1. The germline gives CDR1 MNHEY, CDR2 SVGAGI. CDR3 length: 13 residues. V lost 6 bases and J lost 6; bases outside the gene matches: 3. CDR3 nucleotides: TGTGCCAGCAGCCTACAGGGGGCCGGGGAGCTGTTTTTT. This codes for CASSLQGAGELFF.

The chain links TRBV3-1 to TRBJ1-5; D is unclear. With 1 base removed from V and 4 bases from J, the gap between germline ends came to 5 bases. Germline values: CDR1 LGHDT, CDR2 YNNKEL (reference sequence). The CDR3 runs to 13 residues. The CDR3 bases are TGTGCCAGCAGCCAAGCAGAGAATCAGCCCCAGCATTTT. This codes for CASSQAENQPQHF.

This clonotype occurred a few times. The chain couples TRBV7-2 to TRBJ2-1; 9 bases are shared with TRBD1. The CDR3 consists of 15 residues. V gave up 3 bases and J gave up 7 bases; unmatched junction bases: 7. Per germline, CDR1 SGHTA and CDR2 FQGNSA. The CDR3 protein is CASSLEDRGGNEQFF. The CDR3, as DNA: TGTGCCAGCAGCTTGGAGGACAGGGGTGGGAATGAGCAGTTCTTC.

This clonotype was seen a few times. The chain employs TRBV7-2 and TRBJ1-1; D not certain. The CDR3 extends over 14 amino acids. The V gene lost 2 bases and the J gene lost 3 bases, with 10 bases spanning the gap. The germline CDR1 and CDR2 sequences are SGHTA and FQGNSA. The CDR3 nucleotides are TGTGCCAGCAGCTTAACCGCCAAGGACACTGAAGCTTTCTTT. It encodes CASSLTAKDTEAFF.

Only a few counts were recorded for this clonotype. The chain has TRBV4-1 and TRBJ1-3, with D uncertain. The CDR3 contains 14 residues. Trimming removed 5 bases from V and 4 bases from J, with 12 bases in between. In germline, CDR1 is MGHRA, CDR2 YSYEKL. The chain's CDR3 is CASSKTDGGNTIYF. CDR3 DNA sequence: TGCGCCAGCAGCAAAACGGACGGCGGAAACACCATATATTTT.

The chain couples TRBV10-3 to TRBJ1-4; no clear D gene. The CDR3 has 17 amino acids. The ends were cut back, 0 bases at V and 6 bases at J, with 17 bases in the middle. The germline V gene encodes CDR1 ENHRY and CDR2 SYGVKD. DNA of the CDR3: TGTGCCATCAGTGAGTCAGGCCGCGGAAGGGTGGATGAAAAACTGTTTTTT. Translated, it gives CAISESGRGRVDEKLFF.

V and J are TRBV6-1 and TRBJ1-5; D is uncertain. Trimming took 0 bases from V and 0 from J, leaving 3 bases between them. The CDR3 length is 14 residues. Germline assignment: CDR1 MNHNS and CDR2 SASEGT. The CDR3 protein is CASSEAHSNQPQHF. In nucleotides, the CDR3 is TGTGCCAGCAGTGAAGCGCATAGCAATCAGCCCCAGCATTTT.

The chain has TRBV25-1 and TRBJ2-3; TRBD2 is a possible D gene (6 bases). Germline assignment: CDR1 MGHDK and CDR2 SYGVNS. Trimming cost V 1 base and J 4 bases, with 12 bases left between them. This CDR3 is 15 amino acids long. CDR3 in amino acids: CASSEWPEGPDTQYF. CDR3 in DNA: TGTGCCAGCAGTGAATGGCCGGAGGGCCCAGATACGCAGTATTTT.

The V and J genes are TRBV6-1 and TRBJ2-7; 7 nucleotides align to TRBD2. J gave up 2 bases and V 7 bases, and 17 bases lay outside the gene matches. The CDR3 loop spans 17 amino acids. Per the germline V gene, CDR1 is MNHNS and CDR2 is SASEGT. CDR3 amino acids: CASIRDYTNLPTYEQYF. The CDR3 DNA reads as TGTGCCAGCATACGGGACTACACAAACCTGCCCACCTACGAGCAGTACTTC.

This clonotype has only a few counts. This rearrangement joins TRBV20-1 to TRBJ2-1, with 9 bases aligning to TRBD2. Germline V gives CDR1 DFQATT, CDR2 SNEGSKA (reference sequence). V was clipped by 3 bases and J by 6 bases; unmatched bases: 12. The CDR3 has 16 residues. The CDR3 is CSASYWRREGPNEQFF. The CDR3 bases are TGCAGTGCTAGTTACTGGCGGCGGGAGGGCCCCAATGAGCAGTTCTTC.

Regarding this clonotype: One end of the junction does not line up with germline, which may come from a read error. The chain recombines TRBV11-2 with TRBJ2-7; weak D call: TRBD1 (6 bases). Germline loops: CDR1 SGHAT, CDR2 FQNNGV. CDR3 size: 16 residues. The CDR3 DNA sequence: TGTGCCAGCAGCTTTGATTCCGCAGATTTGAGGACCCAGGGGAACTTC. This gives the protein CASSFDSADLRTQGNF.

This clonotype turned up a few times. This rearrangement joins TRBV28 to TRBJ1-1; D not certain. CDR3 length equals 11 residues. CDR1 and CDR2 (germline): MDHEN, SYDVKM. The V gene lost 7 bases and the J gene lost 6 bases, with 9 bases spanning the gap. The CDR3 nucleotides read TGTGCCAGCACCCTAGGGCCTGAAGCTTTCTTT. It specifies CASTLGPEAFF.

This clonotype occurred a few times. The V call is TRBV2, the J call TRBJ2-4, with TRBD2 matching over 7 bases. The J segment lost 0 bases and the V segment lost 4 bases, leaving 9 bases of the junction unmatched. Germline CDR1 SNHLY, CDR2 FYNNEI. CDR3 length equals 17 residues. DNA for the CDR3: TGTGCCAGCAGTGCTAGCGGAGGTGGGATAGCCAAAAACATTCAGTACTTC. It codes for CASSASGGGIAKNIQYF.

CDR3 protein: CASSESGNTDTQYF. CDR3 nucleotide sequence: TGTGCCAGCAGTGAGAGCGGGAACACAGATACGCAGTATTTT. The chain is built from TRBV28 and TRBJ2-3; 7 bases are shared with TRBD2. Trimming at V came to 5 bases and at J to 2 bases, leaving 4 bases not matched to a gene. The CDR3 sequence is 14 residues long. Per the germline V gene, CDR1 is MDHEN and CDR2 is SYDVKM.

This clonotype was picked up many times. The chain has TRBV7-2 and TRBJ2-7, with TRBD2 matching over 9 bases. Germline trimming cut 1 base from V and 2 bases from J; bases unmatched to any gene: 9. CDR1 and CDR2 from the germline V gene are SGHTA and FQGNSA. The CDR3 has 17 residues. CDR3: CASSLELAGARPYEQYF. Here the CDR3 DNA reads TGTGCCAGCAGCTTAGAATTAGCGGGAGCCCGACCCTACGAGCAGTACTTC.

In this sample, this clonotype turned up many times. The chain combines TRBV7-2 with TRBJ2-5, with D possibly matching TRBD1 (5 bases). CDR1 and CDR2 (germline): SGHTA, FQGNSA. The CDR3 runs to 14 residues. The ends were cut back, 6 bases at V and 5 bases at J, with 16 bases in the middle. The CDR3 protein is CASSRLRGSETQYF. CDR3 in DNA: TGTGCCAGCAGTCGTTTAAGGGGCAGCGAGACCCAGTACTTC.

The chain couples TRBV6-5 to TRBJ1-2; a possible D gene is TRBD1 (6 bases). Trimming took off 3 bases at V and 3 bases at J, with 11 bases between the two ends. The CDR3 has 14 residues. Per the germline V gene, CDR1 is MNHEY and CDR2 is SVGAGI. The CDR3 here is CASSYQQGDYGYTF. The CDR3 nucleotides are TGTGCCAGCAGTTATCAACAGGGTGACTATGGCTACACCTTC.

This clonotype occurred many times. This rearrangement joins TRBV6-1 to TRBJ1-1; no reliable D call. V shed 9 bases and J shed 5 bases, with 31 bases lying between them. CDR1 is MNHNS and CDR2 is SASEGT in the germline V gene. The CDR3 spans 18 residues. The DNA of the CDR3 is TGTGCCAGTGACAAAAGTAGACTCGGCGGGAGAGGGCCAACTGAAGCTTTCTTT. Protein: CASDKSRLGGRGPTEAFF.

This clonotype was detected many times. V is TRBV19 and J is TRBJ2-1, with D possibly being TRBD2 (6 bases). The germline V and J ends were trimmed by 9 bases and 1 base, with 13 bases remaining between them. The CDR3 runs to 14 residues. Germline V CDR1 and CDR2: LNHDA, SQIVND (reference sequence). CDR3 sequence reads: CASSISGSYNEQFF. The CDR3 bases are TGTGCCAGCAGCATTAGCGGATCCTACAATGAGCAGTTCTTC.

V and J are TRBV19 and TRBJ2-1; no clear D. The CDR3 loop spans 15 amino acids. Per germline, CDR1 LNHDA and CDR2 SQIVND (reference sequence). V gave up 2 bases and J gave up 0 bases, with 8 bases separating them. The CDR3 reads CASSIQEYSYNEQFF. CDR3 nucleotide sequence: TGTGCCAGTAGTATACAGGAGTACTCCTACAATGAGCAGTTCTTC.